This T cell receptor (beta chain) was captured in a study of cytomegalovirus exposure and HLA in healthy donors (dated by TCRdb to about 2017). With respect to the entire study: An earlier analysis of 587 of the donors reported about 280 Gb of sequence data and about 120 million unique TCR beta sequences obtained from around 170 million T cells. An early release that covered fewer than 750 HLA-typed donors contained 300 to 350 gigabases of sequencing data and tens of millions of unique TCR sequences. The genetic ancestry cluster associated with self-reported Caucasian donors included around 76% of the approximately 410 genotyped donors. The study was designed to test whether signatures of past pathogen exposure could be identified by cataloging public T cell receptors. The study profiled the T cell repertoires of some 610 subjects by immunosequencing and related them to cytomegalovirus serostatus. Along with the approximately 600-subject first cohort, a separate validation cohort of 120 different subjects was used. To predict cytomegalovirus infection status, the study brought together high-throughput TCR immunosequencing, statistical association of individual TCRs with disease status, and machine learning. In a later analysis, previously published TCR beta repertoires from several hundred donors were re-analyzed and high-resolution HLA genotyping was added so that TCR occurrence patterns could be studied. In the later analysis, no new phenotypic data were used to find candidate immune exposures; instead, reliance was placed on TCR beta sequences and their occurrence across donors. In an earlier analysis of 500 to 650 of the donors, high-throughput TCR beta sequencing was used to judge whether each TCR beta V gene segment behaved as functional or pseudogenic. Alongside the repertoire data, information on donor age, sex, ethnicity and CMV serostatus was compiled. A later genetic analysis used genome-wide SNP genotypes for about 65% of the 666 donors, treating that subset as a discovery cohort. All discovery cohort repertoires had been generated on a single sequencing platform. HLA typing included class I and class II loci at four-digit resolution. The number of typed donors differed by locus: about 620-640 for A, B, C, DRB1 and DQB1; 500 to 550 for DQA1; 606 for DPA1; and around 470 for DPB1. Five DR-DQ haplotypes were handled as single units for association and clustering, since linkage in the cohort was strong. Among around 400 genotyped donors of the cohort, an average of around 250,000 unique TCR beta nucleotide sequences was sequenced per donor, of which about 18% were non-productive.

The cohort comprised some 730 healthy bone marrow donors. At the time of sampling, every cohort member was nominally healthy, though immune exposures that went unrecorded were likely present. The donor tested CMV seronegative, placing the donor among the 350 or so seronegative members of the cohort. A peripheral blood sample was collected from each donor, and TCR beta sequencing was performed on peripheral blood mononuclear cells. Genomic DNA extraction from the blood cell samples was performed with the Qiagen DNeasy Blood Extraction Kit. V and J are truncated by 11 bases and 6 bases respectively, leaving an intervening sequence of 26 bases. The germline V gene provides CDR1 SGHDN and CDR2 FVKESK. Counted from cysteine to phenylalanine, this CDR3 has 15 amino acids. The retained sequence is limited to the CDR3, 45 bases, with the frame set at the first base. Library method: the immunoSEQ multiplex PCR assay. The multiplex PCR relied on a mix of 60 forward primers for TCR Vbeta segments and 13 reverse primers for TCR Jbeta segments. The CDR3 region of rearranged TCR beta genes was amplified from genomic DNA by a multiplex PCR assay. Amplified TCR beta libraries were sequenced as 87-base-pair reads on the Illumina HiSeq System. The published analysis was carried out like this. A later analysis tallied 70 million to 100 million unique TCR beta chains across the 610 or so repertoires, and approximately 12 million of those chains were shared by two or more donors. Raw reads were error-corrected and collapsed into unique sequences by a nearest-neighbor algorithm in which closely related sequences were merged to remove PCR and sequencing errors. To assign V, D and J gene segments, CDR3 sequences were aligned to IMGT reference sequences. For a sequence to be retained, at least a six-nucleotide match to both a V gene segment and a J gene segment was required. A rearrangement counted as productive if the CDR3 had no stop codons and remained in frame with V and J, and every other rearrangement counted as non-productive. Following IMGT convention, CDR3 was defined as the stretch from the second conserved V-encoded cysteine up to the conserved J-encoded phenylalanine. The earlier analysis of about 610 of the donors excluded sequences that lacked an unambiguous match to a single V gene segment. In an earlier analysis of more than 500 of the donors, a V segment was called functional when productive rearrangements were above 56.7%, and segregating when the standard deviation between donors exceeded 5%. To diagnose cytomegalovirus status from the catalog of TCR beta chain sequences, a statistical classification framework was built. In a later analysis, TCR nucleotide sequences were compared against IMGT/GENE-DB human TR gene sequences so that V and J genes could be assigned. A later analysis assigned CDR3 sequences and most-parsimonious VDJ recombination scenarios with the TCRdist pipeline. In a later analysis, each TCR beta chain was defined by its CDR3 amino acid sequence together with its V-gene family, and reads without a unique V-gene family were excluded. In a later analysis, nearly 600 highly shared, low-generation-probability nucleotide sequences were removed to address suspected cross-contamination and a sequencing artifact. In a later analysis, a clonal expansion index was calculated for each public chain from normalized within-repertoire ranks of inferred template counts. In a later analysis, generation probabilities were computed with a VDJ recombination model fitted to out-of-frame rearrangements, and the resulting probabilities were checked against IGoR. In a later analysis, hypergeometric tests were used to score TCR-TCR, TCR-HLA and TCR-CMV co-occurrence, with a repertoire-size bias correction applied to TCR pairs. To estimate false discovery rates, a later analysis permuted the HLA or CMV assignments 20 times. In a later analysis, co-occurring TCRs were grouped using DBSCAN, with TCRdist sequence similarity added in when clustering inside HLA-allele-positive subsets. Co-occurrence clustering excluded repertoires with fewer than 30,000 or more than 120,000 public chains, plus five with anomalous nucleotide sharing. TCRdb provides this immuneACCESS table in a form limited to in-frame rearrangements. Some clones are lacking; in checked studies, under half of them reflect an unresolved V gene, and why the rest are absent is not known. The V and J calls and the clone size are those of that table, but D and trimming were determined from the DNA. The sample table records 87,000 or so clones; approximately 80% of these occur just once. Of the sample, 4.5% to 6% is held by the ten largest clones.

The full study reports these points: A few of the identified cytomegalovirus-associated TCR beta chains were confirmed in vitro to be specific for cytomegalovirus antigens. A later genetic analysis reported fewer N-insertions in productive TCRs among donors in an Asian-associated ancestry cluster than the roughly 700-donor mean. Compared with equally common non-associated chains, HLA-associated TCR beta chains in a later analysis were more clonally expanded and had lower generation probabilities. While some public TCRs were present in many individuals, most TCR sequences turned up only very rarely across donors. According to the authors, the approach could potentially be generalized to other disease states and immunological phenotypes. In a later analysis, the rate of TCR association differed among HLA loci, with DRB1 alleles having the most associated TCRs and HLA-C alleles having the fewest. At a false discovery rate of 0.05, a later analysis linked 16,000 or so TCR beta sequences to specific HLA alleles. HLA typing was unavailable for some donors at each locus, so association tests used only the typed subset. Some IMGT-functional V segments, including TRBV6-2 and TRBV6-3, could not be distinguished by the 87-base-pair reads and were therefore excluded. Sequencing depth was assumed to be roughly uniform across donors in the presence/absence analyses, though that assumption may not hold. A later genetic analysis associated a missense DCLRE1C variant with V-gene and J-gene trimming of TCR beta chains, and an independent cohort replicated the association. Cytomegalovirus status was reported to be diagnosed by the classifier with high specificity and sensitivity in both the original and validation cohorts. A cluster of highly shared sequence variants was judged likely to be a technical artifact of the sequencing pipeline. A further reported finding was that TCR beta sequences accurately predicted the HLA-A and HLA-B alleles for most subjects in the first cohort. When HLA alleles, especially DR and DQ, strongly co-occurred, TCR associations were difficult to assign to individual alleles. In an earlier analysis of around 600 of the donors, most TCR beta V segments appeared in productive rearrangements about 90% or about 30% of the time, broadly matching IMGT annotations. The earlier analysis of some 540 of the donors excluded 15 to 20 rarely observed V segments, including chromosome 9 orphons, because counts were too low. Linkage disequilibrium might explain the correlated functional status among segregating V segments, but an unknown experimental factor could not be excluded. For the cohort, immune exposure information was limited to CMV serostatus. The study listed around 160 TCR beta chains as associated with cytomegalovirus. Most CMV-associated TCR beta chains appeared to be HLA-restricted in a later analysis, and the HLA associations seemed to be driven largely by CMV exposure. According to a later analysis, parvovirus B19, influenza, CMV and Epstein-Barr virus appeared linked to several top co-occurrence clusters. This cohort had only TCR beta chains sequenced, and the lack of alpha or paired-chain data limited which features could be detected.

As regards this clone: The target of this receptor is not known. Per-base quality was not reported, and no clone a single base away is much larger than it.

Sequencing used PBMCs. This clonotype originated in a woman aged 40 to 50 in good health and CMV-seronegative. Recombination connected TRBV14 to TRBJ2-7; TRBD2 could be the D gene, as 5 bases match. The nucleotides read TGTGCCCGGCCGATCAAGGAGGTCCCTTTGATCGAGCAGTACTTC. This encodes CARPIKEVPLIEQYF.